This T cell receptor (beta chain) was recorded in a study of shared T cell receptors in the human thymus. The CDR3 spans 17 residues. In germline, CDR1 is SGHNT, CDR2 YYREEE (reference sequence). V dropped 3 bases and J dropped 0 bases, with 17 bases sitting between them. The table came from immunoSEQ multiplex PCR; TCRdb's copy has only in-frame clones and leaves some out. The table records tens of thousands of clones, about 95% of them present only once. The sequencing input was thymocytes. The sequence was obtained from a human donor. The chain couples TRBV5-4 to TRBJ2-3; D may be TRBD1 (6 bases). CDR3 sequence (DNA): TGTGCCAGCAGCTCGAACCGGACAGTCGAAAGCACAGATACGCAGTATTTT. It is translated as CASSSNRTVESTDTQYF.